This T cell receptor beta chain was recorded in a study of identical twins. One entry per CDR3 protein results from TCRdb running MiXCR on the 5' RACE reads. Among 120,000 to 150,000 distinct CDR3 sequences listed, under 4.5% were seen once. The CDR3 length is 13 residues. Deletions cut 5 bases from V and 6 bases from J, with 10 bases between. The germline gives CDR1 SNHLY, CDR2 FYNNEI. The TCR was taken from a man aged 18 to 30 in good health. The sequencing input was memory T cells sorted from blood. The chain combines TRBV2 with TRBJ1-4; D remains unclear. CDR3 in amino acids: CASSRTGHEKLFF. In DNA form, the CDR3 reads TGTGCCAGCAGTAGGACGGGCCATGAAAAACTGTTTTTT.